These 28 T cell receptor beta chains were sequenced from one sample in a study of shared clonotypes between healthy human individuals. The assay was immunoSEQ multiplex PCR, and TCRdb's table has in-frame clones only and misses some. The profile covers 2 million to 3 million clones, with about 92% appearing a single time and around 0.14% taken by the ten largest. The sequencing sample was made of naive CD4+ T cells sorted from blood. The subset: CD45RA+ positively selected. Receptors were obtained from a young man in good health.

The chain links TRBV29-1 to TRBJ2-7, with D perhaps matching TRBD1 (6 bases). There are 14 residues in the CDR3. Germline V lookup: CDR1 SQVTM, CDR2 ANQGSEA. V lost 6 bases, J lost 2 bases, and 17 bases lay in between. CDR3 region: CSVGVDSGPYEQYF. The CDR3 DNA sequence: TGCAGCGTGGGAGTGGACAGTGGACCCTACGAGCAGTACTTC.

The rearrangement joins TRBV23-1 to TRBJ2-2; 10 nucleotides match TRBD1. TRBV23-1 is an open reading frame whose function is uncertain. J gave up 8 bases and V 6 bases, and 15 bases lay outside the gene matches. The CDR3 is made up of 17 amino acids. CDR3 in amino acids: CASSRKPGQGPGGELFF. CDR3 nucleotides: TGCGCCAGCAGCCGAAAACCGGGACAGGGGCCAGGAGGGGAGCTGTTTTTT.

Points on this clone: The same CDR3 is also encoded by other DNA sequences in this sample. The chain combines TRBV28 with TRBJ1-2; D perhaps matches TRBD1 (6 bases). Germline V gives CDR1 MDHEN, CDR2 SYDVKM. The CDR3 loop spans 14 amino acids. Trimming removed 2 bases at V and 4 bases at J, with 11 bases between. The CDR3 coding sequence is TGTGCCAGCAGTTTAACGGGACAAGGCTATGGCTACACCTTC. The encoded protein is CASSLTGQGYGYTF.

The chain has TRBV6-1 and TRBJ1-2; D gene ambiguous. Trimming pared 6 bases from V and 8 bases from J, leaving 19 bases between. Germline CDR1 and CDR2: MNHNS and SASEGT. The length of the CDR3 is 14 residues. CDR3 sequence: CASSPSSGNLGYTF. DNA for the CDR3: TGTGCCAGCAGCCCTTCATCTGGGAATCTCGGCTACACCTTC.

This rearrangement joins TRBV2 to TRBJ2-1; D gene uncertain. The CDR3 runs to 14 residues. CDR1 and CDR2 (germline): SNHLY, FYNNEI. Trimming shortened V by 4 bases and J by 2 bases, and 9 bases separated the two germline ends. The CDR3 coding sequence is TGTGCCAGCAGTGTGGCCCGAACCTACAATGAGCAGTTCTTC. Translation: CASSVARTYNEQFF.

The chain recombines TRBV19 with TRBJ2-2, with unresolved D. This CDR3 comprises 16 residues. V was cut by 0 bases and J by 2 bases, with 10 bases left in between. The V gene's germline CDR1 is LNHDA and CDR2 SQIVND (reference sequence). The CDR3 region is CASSIEPSANTGELFF. The DNA for the CDR3 is TGTGCCAGTAGTATAGAACCCAGCGCCAACACCGGGGAGCTGTTTTTT.

This clone has only a few counts. The gene calls are TRBV7-9 and TRBJ2-5; 8 bases fit TRBD1. This CDR3 contains 15 residues. The germline V gene encodes CDR1 SEHNR and CDR2 FQNEAQ (reference sequence). After removal of 1 base from V and 0 bases from J, the junction contained 1 base not matched to a gene. The DNA for the CDR3 is TGTGCCAGCAGCTTAGGGACAGGGAACCAAGAGACCCAGTACTTC. Its translation: CASSLGTGNQETQYF.

The gene calls are TRBV30 and TRBJ1-6; D is perhaps TRBD1 (6 bases). Germline CDR1 and CDR2: GTSNPN and SVGIG (reference sequence). The ends were cut back, 3 bases at V and 8 bases at J, with 20 bases in the middle. This CDR3 contains 16 residues. The CDR3 protein is CAWSRIYRGSDSPLHF. In DNA, the CDR3 is TGTGCCTGGAGCCGTATATATAGGGGGAGCGATTCACCCCTCCACTTT.

This chain links TRBV15 with TRBJ2-7; a possible D gene is TRBD2 (5 bases). Between the trimmed V and J ends, which lost 0 bases and 2 bases, there was a span of 11 bases. The V gene's germline CDR1 is LNHNV and CDR2 YYDKDF (reference sequence). CDR3 length: 15 amino acids. The CDR3 DNA sequence: TGTGCCACCAGCAGAGATATGGAGGTGCCCTACGAGCAGTACTTC. Amino acid sequence: CATSRDMEVPYEQYF. The entire variable domain, with the rest obtained from reference TRBV15 and TRBJ2-7, is as follows: DAMVIQNPRYQVTQFGKPVTLSCSQTLNHNVMYWYQQKSSQAPKLLFHYYDKDFNNEADTPDNFQSRRPNTSFCFLDIRSPGLGDTAMYLCATSRDMEVPYEQYFGPGTRLTVT.

The chain employs TRBV30 and TRBJ2-1; no reliable D call. Trimming shortened V by 6 bases and J by 8 bases, and 17 bases separated the two germline ends. Germline V gene data show CDR1 as GTSNPN and CDR2 as SVGIG (reference sequence). This CDR3 comprises 13 residues. The CDR3 nucleotides are TGTGCCTGTGGACGCCCCGAAAGGGATGAGCAGTTCTTC. This translates into CACGRPERDEQFF. The full variable domain, its missing parts supplied by reference TRBV30 and TRBJ2-1, is SQTIHQWPATLVQPVGSPLSLECTVEGTSNPNLYWYRQAAGRGLQLLFYSVGIGQISSEVPQNLSASRPQDRQFILSSKKLLLSDSGFYLCACGRPERDEQFFGPGTRLTVL.

About this clone: The same CDR3 can be traced to other DNA sequences in this sample. V is TRBV13 and J is TRBJ2-7; D perhaps matches TRBD2 (5 bases). CDR3 length: 13 residues. V lost 6 bases and J 0 bases, leaving 9 bases between the germline ends. From germline, CDR1 is PRHDT and CDR2 FYEKMQ (reference sequence). CDR3 nucleotides: TGTGCCAGCAGTCTAGCCCCCTCCTACGAGCAGTACTTC. This gives the protein CASSLAPSYEQYF.

The rearrangement links TRBV25-1 to TRBJ2-5; TRBD2 matches at 7 bases. With 8 bases clipped from V and 5 bases from J, the junction kept 2 bases outside the gene matches. Per germline, CDR1 MGHDK and CDR2 SYGVNS. CDR3 length equals 11 residues. CDR3 region: CASGAGETQYF. The CDR3 DNA reads TGTGCCAGCGGAGCGGGGGAGACCCAGTACTTC.

The gene calls are TRBV5-1 and TRBJ2-5; either TRBD1 or TRBD2 may fit D (6 bases each). Germline V gene data show CDR1 as SGHRS and CDR2 as YFSETQ. V was cut by 4 bases and J by 5 bases, with 12 bases left in between. This CDR3 comprises 13 residues. CDR3 in amino acids: CASSIGGLETQYF. DNA for the CDR3: TGCGCCAGCAGCATAGGGGGGCTGGAGACCCAGTACTTC.

The rearrangement uses TRBV5-4 and TRBJ2-5; perhaps TRBD1 as D (6 bases). Germline V gene data show CDR1 as SGHNT and CDR2 as YYREEE (reference sequence). CDR3 size: 15 residues. V lost 0 bases and J lost 1, with 10 bases in between. CDR3 nucleotides: TGTGCCAGCAGCTTGGGTTTGACAGGCCAAGAGACCCAGTACTTC. It is translated as CASSLGLTGQETQYF. The variable domain in full, completed from reference TRBV5-4 and TRBJ2-5, reads ETGVTQSPTHLIKTRGQQVTLRCSSQSGHNTVSWYQQALGQGPQFIFQYYREEENGRGNFPPRFSGLQFPNYSSELNVNALELDDSALYLCASSLGLTGQETQYFGPGTRLLVL.

This rearrangement joins TRBV5-1 to TRBJ1-4; tentative D call: TRBD1 (5 bases). V gave up 5 bases and J gave up 5 bases, with 13 bases separating them. Germline V gene data show CDR1 as SGHRS and CDR2 as YFSETQ. This CDR3 comprises 14 residues. The CDR3 sequence is CASRLGEANEKLFF. CDR3 coding DNA: TGCGCCAGCAGACTAGGGGAGGCGAATGAAAAACTGTTTTTT.

The rearrangement links TRBV9 to TRBJ2-3; 8 bases align to TRBD2. The trim removed 4 bases at V and 1 base at J, leaving 8 bases unmatched. From germline, CDR1 is SGDLS and CDR2 YYNGEE. The CDR3 is 16 amino acids. CDR3 bases: TGTGCCAGCAGCACCAGACTAGCGCCAGGCACAGATACGCAGTATTTT. Residues: CASSTRLAPGTDTQYF.

V usage is TRBV6-5 and J usage is TRBJ2-3; possible D gene TRBD2, 6 bases. Germline V gene data show CDR1 as MNHEY and CDR2 as SVGAGI. V was clipped by 5 bases and J by 7 bases, with 13 bases between them. There are 13 residues in the CDR3. This CDR3 reads CASSTPGEYTQYF. CDR3 in DNA: TGTGCCAGCAGTACCCCGGGGGAGTATACGCAGTATTTT.

This clone appeared once. The chain couples TRBV5-1 to TRBJ1-4; weak D call: TRBD1 (5 bases). CDR3 length: 16 amino acids. Germline lookup yields CDR1 SGHRS and CDR2 YFSETQ. The V end lost 8 bases, the J end lost 0 bases, and 17 bases lay between the germline ends. The CDR3 loop reads CASSTGTGSTNEKLFF. The CDR3 DNA is TGCGCCAGTTCTACCGGGACGGGCTCAACTAATGAAAAACTGTTTTTT.

The chain combines TRBV7-2 with TRBJ2-5, with 8 nucleotides matching TRBD1. Germline-derived CDR1 and CDR2 are SGHTA and FQGNSA. V trimming: 5 bases; J trimming: 2 bases; junction bases outside the gene matches: 7. This CDR3 is built from 15 residues. This CDR3 is CASSRQGAAQETQYF. The CDR3, as DNA: TGTGCCAGCAGCCGTCAGGGGGCCGCTCAAGAGACCCAGTACTTC.

This chain connects TRBV16 to TRBJ2-7; no definite D call. Trimming left V 7 bases short and J 3 bases short, with 13 bases between. Germline assignment: CDR1 KGHSY and CDR2 FQNENV. This CDR3 comprises 13 residues. The CDR3 DNA follows: TGTGCCAGCAAGAAGGGATTGGGCTACGAGCAGTACTTC. Amino acid sequence: CASKKGLGYEQYF.

About this clone itself: Different DNA sequences within this sample yield the same CDR3. The chain couples TRBV7-9 to TRBJ2-7; 7 bases line up with TRBD1. Germline CDR1 reads SEHNR; CDR2 reads FQNEAQ (reference sequence). The CDR3 contains 14 residues. The trim removed 1 base at V and 4 bases at J, leaving 4 bases unmatched. CDR3 DNA sequence: TGTGCCAGCAGCTTAGGGGGACAGAGTTACGAGCAGTACTTC. Its protein product is CASSLGGQSYEQYF. Full variable domain (rest looked up from reference TRBV7-9 and TRBJ2-7): DTGVSQNPRHKITKRGQNVTFRCDPISEHNRLYWYRQTLGQGPEFLTYFQNEAQLEKSRLLSDRFSAERPKGSFSTLEIQRTEQGDSAMYLCASSLGGQSYEQYFGPGTRLTVT.

This chain's CDR3 is CASSSAGALGNEQFF. For the CDR3, the DNA is TGTGCCAGCAGTTCAGCAGGGGCCTTGGGCAATGAGCAGTTCTTC. The rearrangement uses TRBV28 and TRBJ2-1; possible D gene TRBD1, 6 bases. Germline values: CDR1 MDHEN, CDR2 SYDVKM. This CDR3 comprises 15 residues. V was clipped by 4 bases and J by 6 bases, with 16 bases between them.

Details on this clone: The same CDR3 can be traced to other DNA sequences in this sample. The chain couples TRBV5-1 to TRBJ2-3, with 7 bases that match TRBD1. The V gene end was trimmed by 0 bases and the J gene end by 2 bases; junction bases not matched to a gene: 3. This CDR3 has 15 amino acids. Germline V gives CDR1 SGHRS, CDR2 YFSETQ. The CDR3 nucleotides read TGCGCCAGCAGCTTGGCGACAGGGAACACAGATACGCAGTATTTT. As protein: CASSLATGNTDTQYF.

V gene TRBV6-1 combines with J gene TRBJ2-1; unclear D gene. Germline V CDR1 and CDR2: MNHNS, SASEGT. V was cut by 8 bases and J by 2 bases, with 10 bases left in between. The CDR3 totals 13 residues. CDR3 in DNA: TGTGCCAGCGACGAAGAGACCTACAATGAGCAGTTCTTC. This sequence encodes CASDEETYNEQFF.

This clone was recorded only once. The gene calls are TRBV7-9 and TRBJ2-3, with TRBD2 matching 10 bases. The CDR3 is 15 residues long. V was clipped by 5 bases and J by 3 bases; unmatched bases: 5. The germline V gene has CDR1 SEHNR and CDR2 FQNEAQ (reference sequence). CDR3 protein: CASSTSGGGTDTQYF. The CDR3 region has the DNA TGTGCCAGCAGCACAAGCGGGGGGGGTACAGATACGCAGTATTTT.

The chain is built from TRBV5-6 and TRBJ1-6, with a weak D call TRBD1 (5 bases). V was trimmed by 1 base and J by 10 bases, leaving 15 bases between them. The CDR3 runs 15 residues. Germline V CDR1 and CDR2: SGHDT, YYEEEE. The CDR3 region has the DNA TGTGCCAGCAGCTTGCGCCGGGGCGCCTACTCACCCCTCCACTTT. Amino acids: CASSLRRGAYSPLHF.

This sequence joins TRBV18 and TRBJ1-1; D is unresolved. Germline CDR1 is KGHSH and CDR2 is LQKENI. V was shortened by 4 bases and J by 2 bases, with 14 bases between the two germline ends. The CDR3 has 15 amino acids. The chain's CDR3 is CASSLPAAQNTEAFF. DNA for the CDR3: TGTGCCAGCTCACTACCGGCCGCGCAAAACACTGAAGCTTTCTTT.

Details on this clone: The same CDR3 is also encoded by other DNA sequences in this sample. J is TRBJ2-5 and V is TRBV29-1, with D possibly TRBD1 on 7 matching bases. Germline V gene sequence: CDR1 SQVTM, CDR2 ANQGSEA. Trimming removed 4 bases at V and 5 bases at J, with 8 bases between. CDR3 length equals 11 residues. DNA for the CDR3: TGCAGCGTTGCAGGGGGGGAGACCCAGTACTTC. Encoded protein: CSVAGGETQYF.